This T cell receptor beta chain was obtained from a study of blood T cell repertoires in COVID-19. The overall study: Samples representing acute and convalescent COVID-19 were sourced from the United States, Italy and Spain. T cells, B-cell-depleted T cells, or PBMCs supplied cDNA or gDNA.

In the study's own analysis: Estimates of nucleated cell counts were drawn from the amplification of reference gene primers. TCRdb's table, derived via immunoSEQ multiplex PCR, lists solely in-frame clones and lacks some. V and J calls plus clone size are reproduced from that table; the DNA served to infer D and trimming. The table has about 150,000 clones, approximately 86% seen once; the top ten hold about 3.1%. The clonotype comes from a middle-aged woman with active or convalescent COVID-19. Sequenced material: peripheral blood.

The CDR3 spells CAISVLGNEQFF. The CDR3 nucleotides are TGTGCCATCAGTGTTCTAGGAAATGAGCAGTTCTTC. V is TRBV10-3 and J is TRBJ2-1; D remains ambiguous. This CDR3 has 12 amino acids. Looked up from germline, CDR1 is ENHRY and CDR2 is SYGVKD. V lost 4 bases and J lost 7, with 8 bases in between.